This record concerns one T cell receptor beta chain sequence. This clonotype is considered medium-sized (0.01 to 0.1%). Its antigen target is currently unknown. The record has no base qualities; no much larger clone is one base away. Found in a library prepared for alpha chains, this beta chain is an off-target read, and its abundance has little meaning. The library was built by means of 5' RACE. The sample was run on a NextSeq 500. In the TCR library protocol, a unique molecular identifier was attached to each TCR cDNA molecule so that PCR and sequencing errors could be corrected. Turning to the authors' computational methods: Decombinator tools were used for TCR identification, UMI-based error correction and CDR3 extraction. Expanded TCRs were defined as those above a frequency of 2 per 1,000, corresponding to the top 1% of the tumor frequency distribution. Expanded tumor TCRs statistically deemed absent (corrected P<0.05) from at least one tumor region were classed as regional, and all other expanded tumor TCRs were classed as ubiquitous. Renyi diversity was computed with the R vegan package after each repertoire had been subsampled 100 times to 5,000 TCRs. To build CDR3 similarity networks, amino acid triplet string-kernel similarity was used, and CDR3s were connected when their pairwise similarity was above 0.82. TCRdb reanalyzed the raw reads on its own, using fastp at Q25 for trimming and MiXCR for clone calling, and kept in-frame beta chains. Rows with one shared CDR3 protein collapse into an entry with the most common genes and DNA. The V and J calls, along with clone size, are taken from TCRdb and not from the paper's own processing. For this sample there are about 10,000 distinct CDR3 sequences; roughly 12% appear just once. The top ten constitute about 11% of the sample.

Taken with the paper, the label for time point translates to: sample taken at primary tumor resection. Donors were some 70 patients with early-stage, untreated non-small cell lung cancer from the lung TRACERx cohort. For TCR sequencing, whole RNA was extracted from tumor and nontumor lung tissue, or from cryopreserved PBMC samples, and no cell sorting was done. A patient was chosen for TCR sequencing only when enough RNA was available from at least two tumor regions. A lung pathologist reviewed the tumor and adjacent nontumor lung specimens before the specimens were selected. This entry comes from a study of spatial heterogeneity in lung cancer (dated by TCRdb to between 2018 and 2020). Background for the entire study: More beta-chain than alpha-chain transcripts were consistently detected, likely reflecting higher beta-chain transcript abundance. A strong correlation was found between TCR transcript counts in tumor regions and a T cell transcriptional module score from matched bulk RNA-seq. In the raw uncorrected reads, each unique combination of TCR and UMI appeared more than ten times on average. TCR alpha and beta repertoires were quantitatively compared across multiple tumor regions, matched nontumor lung and blood in non-small cell lung cancer. Nonsynonymous mutation counts, determined by whole-exome sequencing of tumor tissue, were related to TCR repertoire features. At surgery, both alpha and beta chains were TCR-sequenced in under 250 tumor regions, about 64 matched nontumor lung samples and a few dozen PBMC samples. What the authors observed across the whole study: TCR-seq coverage of tumor T cells was estimated at only 7% to 8.5% for alpha chains and approximately 13% for beta chains. Counts of ubiquitous and regional expanded TCRs correlated with counts of ubiquitous and regional nonsynonymous mutations, respectively. Confirming at a functional level the hypothesis that regional TCRs recognize regional mutations was considered to require additional single-cell paired TCR alpha and beta sequencing. A correlation was observed between the number of expanded intratumoral alpha and beta TCRs and the tumor nonsynonymous mutation count.

The CDR3 contains 14 residues, cysteine and phenylalanine counted. Of all the DNA, just the CDR3 is kept, 42 bases in frame from base 1. Between the V and J ends, shortened by 3 bases and 6 bases respectively, the junction contains 11 bases. The germline V gene specifies SGHTA as CDR1 and FQGNSA as CDR2. This TCR came from a male donor with early-stage non-small cell lung cancer. The sample consisted of lung tumor tissue, taken at surgery. The rearranged segments are TRBV7-2 and TRBJ1-4, with TRBD1 tentatively as D gene (6 bases match). The CDR3 amino acid sequence is: CASSLLGADEKLFF. The nucleotides are TGTGCCAGCAGCTTGTTGGGGGCGGATGAAAAACTGTTTTTT. Reference TRBV7-2 and TRBJ1-4 proteins supply the regions before and after the CDR3; the full variable domain is: GAGVSQSPSNKVTEKGKDVELRCDPISGHTALYWYRQSLGQGLEFLIYFQGNSAPDKSGLPSDRFSAERTGGSVSTLTIQRTQQEDSAVYLCASSLLGADEKLFFGSGTQLSVL.